The 15 T cell receptor beta chains given below trace back to one sample, sequenced in a study of blood T cell repertoires in COVID-19. Assay: immunoSEQ multiplex PCR; the TCRdb copy retains only in-frame clones and omits some. The table has some 97,000 clones, 70% to 90% seen once. The sample taken for sequencing was peripheral blood. The receptors shown here come from a human donor in a cohort sampled during active COVID-19.

The rearrangement links TRBV27 to TRBJ2-2, with 8 positions matching TRBD1. The junction had 8 bases not matched to a gene; V was cut back by 6 bases and J by 5 bases. The CDR3 spans 15 residues. Germline values: CDR1 MNHEY, CDR2 SMNVEV (reference sequence). CDR3 protein: CASRIRQGRTGELFF. CDR3 in DNA: TGTGCCAGCAGGATTCGACAGGGGCGAACCGGGGAGCTGTTTTTT.

The chain couples TRBV2 to TRBJ2-1; TRBD2 aligns across 16 bases. Unmatched junction bases numbered 8, after V lost 7 bases and J lost 5 bases. CDR3 length: 17 amino acids. The germline gives CDR1 SNHLY, CDR2 FYNNEI. The CDR3 DNA follows: TGTGCCAGCACCGGGACTAGCGGGAGGGCCATCGACAATGAGCAGTTCTTC. Translating gives CASTGTSGRAIDNEQFF.

This clone was counted only a few times. This sequence joins TRBV2 and TRBJ2-7; D perhaps matches TRBD1 (6 bases). V lost 2 bases and J lost 3, with 14 bases in between. This CDR3 has 15 residues. CDR1 and CDR2 (germline): SNHLY, FYNNEI. The CDR3 region is CASSEQAKGGYEQYF. In DNA, the CDR3 is TGTGCCAGCAGTGAACAGGCAAAAGGGGGCTACGAGCAGTACTTC.

DNA of the CDR3: TGCAGCGTTGAAGGATCGAGCTACGAGCAGTACTTC. The encoded protein is CSVEGSSYEQYF. This chain joins TRBV29-1 and TRBJ2-7; D not resolved. CDR3 size: 12 residues. V gave up 1 base and J gave up 3 bases, with 7 bases separating them. Per the germline V gene, CDR1 is SQVTM and CDR2 is ANQGSEA.

This clone was seen once. The chain employs TRBV19 and TRBJ1-6; D possibly corresponds to TRBD1 (5 bases). V lost 6 bases and J lost 0, with 12 bases in between. CDR1 and CDR2 from the germline V gene are LNHDA and SQIVND (reference sequence). This CDR3 is 16 amino acids long. Written as DNA, the CDR3 is TGTGCCAGTAGGACAGCTTTGAGCTCCTATAATTCACCCCTCCACTTT. It is translated as CASRTALSSYNSPLHF. Complete variable domain (other parts from reference TRBV19 and TRBJ1-6): DGGITQSPKYLFRKEGQNVTLSCEQNLNHDAMYWYRQDPGQGLRLIYYSQIVNDFQKGDIAEGYSVSREKKESFPLTVTSAQKNPTAFYLCASRTALSSYNSPLHFGNGTRLTVT.

The chain uses TRBV29-1 and TRBJ2-1, with 9 bases lining up with TRBD2. After removal of 2 bases from V and 9 bases from J, the junction contained 5 bases not matched to a gene. The CDR3 length is 13 residues. Germline CDR1 and CDR2: SQVTM and ANQGSEA. CDR3 nucleotides: TGCAGCGTTGAATTTGCGGGGGGGGGTGAGCAGTTCTTC. It yields the protein CSVEFAGGGEQFF.

This clone was seen just once. This sequence joins TRBV4-1 and TRBJ2-3; D not resolved. The CDR3 has 17 amino acids. CDR1 and CDR2 from the germline V gene are MGHRA and YSYEKL. V shed 0 bases and J shed 4 bases, with 17 bases lying between them. The CDR3 sequence is CASSQDLVPRPADTQYF. The CDR3 nucleotides are TGCGCCAGCAGCCAAGATCTAGTGCCCAGACCGGCAGATACGCAGTATTTT.

The rearrangement links TRBV30 to TRBJ2-3, with 10 bases identical to TRBD2. CDR1 is GTSNPN and CDR2 is SVGIG in the germline V gene (reference sequence). The CDR3 loop spans 14 amino acids. With 0 bases clipped from V and 3 bases from J, the junction kept 0 bases outside the gene matches. For the CDR3, the DNA is TGTGCCTGGAGTGTGGGACTAGCGACAGATACGCAGTATTTT. Amino acid sequence: CAWSVGLATDTQYF.

The chain couples TRBV19 to TRBJ2-7; D might be TRBD1 (6 bases). The V end was cut by 4 bases, the J end by 0 bases, with 7 bases between. The CDR3 runs to 13 residues. Per germline, CDR1 LNHDA and CDR2 SQIVND (reference sequence). CDR3 nucleotide sequence: TGTGCCAGTAGTAGGGACACCTCCTACGAGCAGTACTTC. This codes for CASSRDTSYEQYF.

The rearrangement uses TRBV18 and TRBJ2-1, with TRBD1 identical over 12 bases. In germline, CDR1 is KGHSH, CDR2 LQKENI. The CDR3 is made up of 15 amino acids. The trim removed 5 bases at V and 9 bases at J, leaving 8 bases unmatched. The DNA for the CDR3 is TGTGCCAGCTCAGGGGGACAGGGGGCGCGAGGTGAGCAGTTCTTC. Its protein product is CASSGGQGARGEQFF.

The chain joins TRBV7-9 to TRBJ2-2; maybe TRBD2 (6 bases). Per the germline V gene, CDR1 is SEHNR and CDR2 is FQNEAQ (reference sequence). V lost 1 base and J 3 bases, leaving 9 bases between the germline ends. The CDR3 sequence is 15 residues long. CDR3 coding DNA: TGTGCCAGCAGCTTAGGGACTACCGACACCGGGGAGCTGTTTTTT. This translates into CASSLGTTDTGELFF. The full variable domain, completed using reference TRBV7-9 and TRBJ2-2, is DTGVSQNPRHKITKRGQNVTFRCDPISEHNRLYWYRQTLGQGPEFLTYFQNEAQLEKSRLLSDRFSAERPKGSFSTLEIQRTEQGDSAMYLCASSLGTTDTGELFFGEGSRLTVL.

The chain links TRBV2 to TRBJ2-3; TRBD2 agrees at 8 bases. Trimming at V came to 7 bases and at J to 0 bases, leaving 6 bases not matched to a gene. Germline assignment: CDR1 SNHLY and CDR2 FYNNEI. The CDR3 is 15 residues long. CDR3 in DNA: TGTGCCAGCATGCCTAGCGGGCTAAGCACAGATACGCAGTATTTT. It translates to CASMPSGLSTDTQYF.

The chain joins TRBV6-2 or TRBV6-3 to TRBJ2-7; 8 bases are shared with TRBD1. Unmatched junction bases numbered 10, after V lost 6 bases and J lost 3 bases. Germline lookup yields CDR1 MNHEY and CDR2 SVGEGT. The CDR3 contains 15 residues. CDR3 nucleotide sequence: TGTGCCAGCAGCCCGAGAGGGACAGGATTCTACGAGCAGTACTTC. Its protein product is CASSPRGTGFYEQYF.

The J gene is TRBJ2-5, the V gene TRBV10-3, with D possibly TRBD2 on 7 matching bases. This CDR3 comprises 14 residues. V was cut by 4 bases and J by 4 bases, with 13 bases left in between. Looked up from germline, CDR1 is ENHRY and CDR2 is SYGVKD. In DNA, the CDR3 is TGTGCCATCAGTGTAGAGGGGGGGGGAGAGACCCAGTACTTC. Translating it yields CAISVEGGGETQYF.

The rearrangement uses TRBV21-1 and TRBJ2-2; TRBD2, the table's D call, lacks a check against the DNA. TRBV21-1 is a listed pseudogene. The CDR3 consists of 16 residues. CDR3 nucleotides: TGTGCCAGCAGCAAAGACGCGGAAGCTAACACCGGGGAGCTGTTTTTT. It yields the protein CASSKDAEANTGELFF.